The rows below give T cell receptor beta chains drawn from one sample of a study of blood T cell repertoires in COVID-19. Assay: immunoSEQ multiplex PCR; the TCRdb copy retains only in-frame clones and omits some. This table has 250,000 or so clones, 86% appearing once. What was sequenced was peripheral blood. The receptors were gathered from an elderly man with acute or convalescent COVID-19. The CDR3 runs from the conserved cysteine through the conserved F or W. A D gene is named only where the DNA matches it firmly. Expanded clones are given a class, and other clones once, few, many or no size at all.

>TRBD1|TRBV28|.|TRBJ2-1
TGTGCCAGTACCGGGACAGGATACAATGAGCAGTTCTTC
CASTGTGYNEQFF
>TRBD1|TRBV2|.|TRBJ1-1
TGTGCCAGCAGCGAACGCTCCGGGACAGGCCTTGAAGCTTTCTTT
CASSERSGTGLEAFF
>.|TRBV28|.|TRBJ1-4
TGTGCCAGCACTGCCAGGGTTAATGAAAAACTGTTTTTT
CASTARVNEKLFF
>TRBD1|TRBV14|.|TRBJ2-3
TGTGCCAGCAGCAGGGACAGGGCAGCAGATACGCAGTATTTT
CASSRDRAADTQYF
>.|TRBV10-3|.|TRBJ2-1
TGTGCCATCAGTGAGATCCAGGGGCTACTAGGAAATGAGCAGTTCTTC
CAISEIQGLLGNEQFF
>.|TRBV5-1|.|TRBJ1-4
TGCGCCAGCAGCGGTCAGGTCGGCAGGCCCAATGAAAAACTGTTTTTT
CASSGQVGRPNEKLFF
>.|TRBV18|.|TRBJ2-4
TGTGCCAGCTCACCTTTCAGTGGGTCGGGGGCCAAAAACATTCAGTACTTC
CASSPFSGSGAKNIQYF
>.|TRBV11-2|once|TRBJ1-1
TGTGCCAGCAGCTTCCTAGTTCGGGACACTGAAGCTTTCTTT
CASSFLVRDTEAFF
>TRBD1|TRBV2|.|TRBJ1-1
TGTGCCAGCAGGGGTCTTCCTGACAGGGAAAATGAAGCTTTCTTT
CASRGLPDRENEAFF
>TRBD1|TRBV7-9|.|TRBJ2-7
TGTGCCAGCTTCCGACAGGGTAGCTCCTACGAGCAGTACTTC
CASFRQGSSYEQYF
>.|TRBV19|.|TRBJ1-5
TGTGCCAGTAGTATAGGAGTTAGCAATCAGCCCCAGCATTTT
CASSIGVSNQPQHF
>.|TRBV3-1/TRBV3-2|.|TRBJ1-2
TGTGCCAGCAGCCAAGATGGAGGGAACTATGGCTACACCTTC
CASSQDGGNYGYTF
>.|TRBV6-2/TRBV6-3|.|TRBJ1-3
TGTGCCAGCAGTCTCGGAAACACCATATATTTT
CASSLGNTIYF
>TRBD2|TRBV6-6|.|TRBJ2-1
TGTGCCAGCAGTCGCCCTTCTAGCGGGAGGGCCATTAGAAACAATGAGCAGTTCTTC
CASSRPSSGRAIRNNEQFF
>.|TRBV2|.|TRBJ1-2
TGTGCCAGCAGTGTAGGAGGAGAATATGGCTACACCTTC
CASSVGGEYGYTF
>TRBD1|TRBV24-1|.|TRBJ2-3
TGTGCCACCAGTGACCCAACAGGGGCGTCCACAGATACGCAGTATTTT
CATSDPTGASTDTQYF
>.|TRBV18|few|TRBJ1-1
TGTGCCAGCTCACCACCAGTGGGAGGGATTAACAGGAACACTGAAGCTTTCTTT
CASSPPVGGINRNTEAFF
>TRBD1|TRBV4-1|once|TRBJ1-2
TGCGCCAGCAGCCACCCCGGGACAGACCTAAACTATGGCTACACCTTC
CASSHPGTDLNYGYTF